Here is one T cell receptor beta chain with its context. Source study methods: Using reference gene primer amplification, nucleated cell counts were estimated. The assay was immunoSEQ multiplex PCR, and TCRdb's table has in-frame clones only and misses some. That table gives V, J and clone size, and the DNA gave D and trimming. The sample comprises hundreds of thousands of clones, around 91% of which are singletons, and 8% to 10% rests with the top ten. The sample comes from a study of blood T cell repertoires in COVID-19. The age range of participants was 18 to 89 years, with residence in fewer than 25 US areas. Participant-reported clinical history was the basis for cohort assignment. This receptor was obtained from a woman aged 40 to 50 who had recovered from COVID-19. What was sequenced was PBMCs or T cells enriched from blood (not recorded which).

The CDR3 sequence: CASSLAGLADNEQFF. The CDR3 coding sequence is TGTGCCAGCAGCTTGGCGGGACTAGCTGATAATGAGCAGTTCTTC. The chain joins TRBV5-4 to TRBJ2-1; 9 bases match TRBD2. The CDR3 spans 15 residues. In germline, CDR1 is SGHNT, CDR2 YYREEE (reference sequence). The trim removed 0 bases at V and 7 bases at J, leaving 5 bases unmatched. The full variable domain, in which reference TRBV5-4 and TRBJ2-1 provide the parts outside the CDR3, is ETGVTQSPTHLIKTRGQQVTLRCSSQSGHNTVSWYQQALGQGPQFIFQYYREEENGRGNFPPRFSGLQFPNYSSELNVNALELDDSALYLCASSLAGLADNEQFFGPGTRLTVL.